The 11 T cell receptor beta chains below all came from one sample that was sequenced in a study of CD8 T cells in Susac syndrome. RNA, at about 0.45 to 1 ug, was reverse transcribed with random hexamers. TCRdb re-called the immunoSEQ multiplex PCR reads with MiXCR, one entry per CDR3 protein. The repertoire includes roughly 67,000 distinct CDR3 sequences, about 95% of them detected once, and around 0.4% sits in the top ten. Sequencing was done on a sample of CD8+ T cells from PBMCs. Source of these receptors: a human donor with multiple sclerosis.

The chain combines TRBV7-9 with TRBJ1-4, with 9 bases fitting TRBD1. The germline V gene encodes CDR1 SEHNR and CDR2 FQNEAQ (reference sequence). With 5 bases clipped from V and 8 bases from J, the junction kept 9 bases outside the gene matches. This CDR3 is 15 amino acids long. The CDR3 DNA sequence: TGTGCCAGCAGCCTACGACAGGGGGTTGAAGAAAAACTGTTTTTT. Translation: CASSLRQGVEEKLFF. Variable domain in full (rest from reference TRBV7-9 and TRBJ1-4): DTGVSQNPRHKITKRGQNVTFRCDPISEHNRLYWYRQTLGQGPEFLTYFQNEAQLEKSRLLSDRFSAERPKGSFSTLEIQRTEQGDSAMYLCASSLRQGVEEKLFFGSGTQLSVL.

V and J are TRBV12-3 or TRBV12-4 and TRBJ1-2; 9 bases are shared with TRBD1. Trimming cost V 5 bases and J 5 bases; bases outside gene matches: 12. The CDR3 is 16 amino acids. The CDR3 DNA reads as TGTGCCAGCAGTACCCTCGGGACAGGGACCTATTATGGCTACACCTTC. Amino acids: CASSTLGTGTYYGYTF.

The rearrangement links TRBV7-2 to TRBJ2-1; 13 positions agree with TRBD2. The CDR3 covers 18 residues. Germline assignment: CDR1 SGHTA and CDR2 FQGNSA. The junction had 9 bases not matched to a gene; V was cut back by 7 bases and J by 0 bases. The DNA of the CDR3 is TGTGCCAGCACCTCGGGACTAGCGGGGACCCGCTCCTACAATGAGCAGTTCTTC. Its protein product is CASTSGLAGTRSYNEQFF.

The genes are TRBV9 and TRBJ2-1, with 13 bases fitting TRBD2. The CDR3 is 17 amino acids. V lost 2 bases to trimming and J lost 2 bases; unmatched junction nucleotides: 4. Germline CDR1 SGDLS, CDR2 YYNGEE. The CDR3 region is CASSVSGLAGTYNEQFF. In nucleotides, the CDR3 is TGTGCCAGCAGCGTCTCGGGACTAGCGGGGACCTACAATGAGCAGTTCTTC.

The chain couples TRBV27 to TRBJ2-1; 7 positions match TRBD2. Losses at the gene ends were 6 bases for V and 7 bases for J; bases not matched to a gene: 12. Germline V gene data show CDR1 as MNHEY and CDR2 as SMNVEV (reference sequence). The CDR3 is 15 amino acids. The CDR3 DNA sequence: TGTGCCAGCAGCCTCATTGCGGGAGTAGTTAATGAGCAGTTCTTC. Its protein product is CASSLIAGVVNEQFF.

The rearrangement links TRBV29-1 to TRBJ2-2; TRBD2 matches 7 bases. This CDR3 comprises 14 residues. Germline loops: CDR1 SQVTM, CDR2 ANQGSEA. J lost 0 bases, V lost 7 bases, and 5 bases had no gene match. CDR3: CSGRGVSNTGELFF. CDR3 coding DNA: TGCAGCGGCCGGGGGGTCTCGAACACCGGGGAGCTGTTTTTT.

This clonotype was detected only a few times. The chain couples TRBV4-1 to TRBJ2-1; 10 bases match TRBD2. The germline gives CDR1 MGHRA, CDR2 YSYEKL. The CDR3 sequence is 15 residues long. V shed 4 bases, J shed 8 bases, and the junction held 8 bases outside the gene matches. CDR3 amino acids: CASSPRAGGRDEQFF. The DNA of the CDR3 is TGCGCCAGCAGCCCCAGAGCGGGAGGGCGGGATGAGCAGTTCTTC.

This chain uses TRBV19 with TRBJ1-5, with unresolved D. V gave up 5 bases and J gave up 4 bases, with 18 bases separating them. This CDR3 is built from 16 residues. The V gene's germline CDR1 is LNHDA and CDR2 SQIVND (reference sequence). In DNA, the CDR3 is TGTGCCAGTAGTCCGACGATTCTTGGGAGTAATCAGCCCCAGCATTTT. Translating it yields CASSPTILGSNQPQHF.

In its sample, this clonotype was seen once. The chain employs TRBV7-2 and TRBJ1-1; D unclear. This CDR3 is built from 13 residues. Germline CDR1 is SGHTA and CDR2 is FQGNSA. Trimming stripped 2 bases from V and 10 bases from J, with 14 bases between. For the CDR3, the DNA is TGTGCCAGCAGCTTACTGCGGCGATCCGCAGCTTTCTTT. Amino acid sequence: CASSLLRRSAAFF.

In DNA, the CDR3 is TGCAGTGCTAGGGGGACAGGGCCTGAAGCTTTCTTT. Residues: CSARGTGPEAFF. J is TRBJ1-1 and V is TRBV20-1, with 9 bases matching TRBD1. Germline V gene lookup returns CDR1 DFQATT and CDR2 SNEGSKA (reference sequence). J lost 6 bases, V lost 3 bases, and 2 bases had no gene match. The CDR3 runs to 12 residues.

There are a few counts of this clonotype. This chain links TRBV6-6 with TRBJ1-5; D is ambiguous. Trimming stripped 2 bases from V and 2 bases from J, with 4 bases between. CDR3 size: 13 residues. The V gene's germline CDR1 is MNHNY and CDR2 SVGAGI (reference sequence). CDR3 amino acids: CASSYGGNQPQHF. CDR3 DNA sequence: TGTGCCAGCAGTTACGGTGGCAATCAGCCCCAGCATTTT.